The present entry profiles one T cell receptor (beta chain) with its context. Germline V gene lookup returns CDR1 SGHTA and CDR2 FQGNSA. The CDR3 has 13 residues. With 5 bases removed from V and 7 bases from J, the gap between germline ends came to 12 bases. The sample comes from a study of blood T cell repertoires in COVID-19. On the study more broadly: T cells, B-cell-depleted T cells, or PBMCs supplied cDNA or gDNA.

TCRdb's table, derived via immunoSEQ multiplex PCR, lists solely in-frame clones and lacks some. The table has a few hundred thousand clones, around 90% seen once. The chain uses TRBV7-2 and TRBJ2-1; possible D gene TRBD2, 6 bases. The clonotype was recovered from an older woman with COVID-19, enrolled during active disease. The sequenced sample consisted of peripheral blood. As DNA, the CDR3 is TGTGCCAGCAGCCTAGGGACTTTTAATGAGCAGTTCTTC. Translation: CASSLGTFNEQFF.